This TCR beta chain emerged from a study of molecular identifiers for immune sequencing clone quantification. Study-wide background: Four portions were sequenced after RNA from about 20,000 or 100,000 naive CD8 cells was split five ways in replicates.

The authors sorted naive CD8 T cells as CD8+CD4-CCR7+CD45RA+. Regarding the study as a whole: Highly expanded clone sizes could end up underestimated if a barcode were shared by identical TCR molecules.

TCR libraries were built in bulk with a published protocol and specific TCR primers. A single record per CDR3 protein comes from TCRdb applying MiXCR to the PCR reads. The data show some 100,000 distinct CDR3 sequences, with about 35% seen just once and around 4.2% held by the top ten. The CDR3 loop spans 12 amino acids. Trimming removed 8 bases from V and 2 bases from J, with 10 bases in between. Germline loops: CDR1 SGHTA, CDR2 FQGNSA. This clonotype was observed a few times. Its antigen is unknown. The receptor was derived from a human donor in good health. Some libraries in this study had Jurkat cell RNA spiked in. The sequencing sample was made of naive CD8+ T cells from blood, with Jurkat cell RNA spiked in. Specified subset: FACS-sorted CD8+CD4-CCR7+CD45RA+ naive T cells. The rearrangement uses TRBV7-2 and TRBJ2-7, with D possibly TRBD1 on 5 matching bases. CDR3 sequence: CASGASPYEQYF. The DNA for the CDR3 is TGTGCCAGCGGGGCCTCCCCCTACGAGCAGTACTTC.